Here is one TCR beta chain with its context. CDR3 length: 14 amino acids. V was pared by 10 bases and J by 4 bases, with 7 bases of the junction left unmatched. Germline loops: CDR1 ENHRY, CDR2 SYGVKD. The entry originates in a study of T cell responses to AZD1222 COVID-19 vaccine. The table came from immunoSEQ multiplex PCR; TCRdb's copy has only in-frame clones and leaves some out. The profile shows tens of thousands of clones, around 83% of them singletons. The chain employs TRBV10-3 and TRBJ1-3, with 10 bases matching TRBD1. The material sequenced was peripheral blood, taken on day 0 of MenACWY control vaccination. This receptor was obtained from an adult in good health. The CDR3 coding sequence is TGTGCCACACCTACGACAGGGGGCGGAAACACCATATATTTT. Its protein is CATPTTGGGNTIYF.